Following are 5 T cell receptor beta chains from one sample sequenced in a study of blood T cell repertoires in COVID-19. The assay was immunoSEQ multiplex PCR, and TCRdb's table has in-frame clones only and misses some. The data show around 65,000 clones, approximately 86% seen once. Sequencing used peripheral blood. The receptors originated from a human donor in a cohort sampled during active COVID-19.

V and J are TRBV10-3 and TRBJ2-5; TRBD1 matches at 9 bases. Germline loops: CDR1 ENHRY, CDR2 SYGVKD. Trimming cost V 7 bases and J 3 bases; bases outside gene matches: 9. This CDR3 region has 15 residues. The DNA for the CDR3 is TGTGCCATCAAACCCGGGACAGGGAGGGAAGAGACCCAGTACTTC. Protein sequence: CAIKPGTGREETQYF.

The chain is built from TRBV7-8 and TRBJ1-1; weak D call: TRBD1 (5 bases). The CDR3 length is 13 residues. Trimming took off 1 base at V and 11 bases at J, with 14 bases between the two ends. From germline, CDR1 is SGHVS and CDR2 FQNEAQ. The CDR3 spells CASSLDPGTWAFF. DNA for the CDR3: TGTGCCAGCAGCTTAGACCCTGGGACTTGGGCTTTCTTT.

This chain joins TRBV30 and TRBJ2-2; D not resolved. The CDR3 consists of 13 residues. V was shortened by 4 bases and J by 6 bases, with 12 bases between the two germline ends. CDR1 and CDR2 (germline): GTSNPN, SVGIG (reference sequence). CDR3 in DNA: TGTGCCTGGATCAGGCTGAGTTCCGGGGAGCTGTTTTTT. Translation: CAWIRLSSGELFF.

This chain joins TRBV6-4 and TRBJ2-1, with 8 bases identical to TRBD2. Germline loops: CDR1 MRHNA, CDR2 SNTAGT. The CDR3 runs to 15 residues. Trimming removed 0 bases from V and 8 bases from J; junction bases left unmatched: 6. The CDR3 DNA sequence: TGTGCCAGCAGTGACTCAATCGGGACTAGTGATGAGCAGTTCTTC. This translates into CASSDSIGTSDEQFF.

The chain joins TRBV11-2 to TRBJ2-5; D not resolved. Germline V gene sequence: CDR1 SGHAT, CDR2 FQNNGV. CDR3 length: 13 residues. Trimming cost V 5 bases and J 5 bases, with 12 bases left between them. The CDR3 DNA is TGTGCCAGCAGCGCGGATCACGGGGAGACCCAGTACTTC. It encodes CASSADHGETQYF.